This passage covers 15 T cell receptor beta chains from one sample sequenced in a study of cytomegalovirus exposure and HLA in healthy donors (dated by TCRdb to 2016 to 2017). The library was produced with the immunoSEQ multiplex PCR assay. The immuneACCESS repertoire file appears here via TCRdb, limited to in-frame rearrangements. These files lack a portion of the clones; in checked studies, under half of the deficit traces to unresolved V genes, and the cause of the others is not known. Counted in this sample were 250,000 to 400,000 clones; 88% of them appeared once. In total, the top ten clones hold roughly 0.96% of the sample. Sequencing was carried out using PBMCs. These receptors all come from a man aged 25-45 years in good health and CMV-seronegative.

The chain is built from TRBV4-1 and TRBJ1-2; tentatively, D is TRBD1 (6 bases). Trimming left V 0 bases short and J 8 bases short, with 13 bases between. The germline V gene encodes CDR1 MGHRA and CDR2 YSYEKL. The CDR3 totals 14 residues. CDR3 residues: CASSQERGANGYTF. In DNA, the CDR3 is TGCGCCAGCAGCCAAGAACGGGGGGCTAACGGCTACACCTTC.

The chain combines TRBV11-3 with TRBJ2-1, with TRBD2 identical over 8 bases. CDR1 is SGHNT and CDR2 is YENEEA in the germline V gene. V lost 3 bases, J lost 7 bases, and 11 bases stayed unmatched. The CDR3 sequence is 16 residues long. The CDR3 loop is CASSFGRLAGRNEQFF. The CDR3 DNA reads TGTGCCAGCAGCTTTGGTCGGCTAGCGGGCAGGAATGAGCAGTTCTTC.

This clone has a single count. The chain joins TRBV27 to TRBJ2-7, with D maybe TRBD2 (5 bases). Germline-derived CDR1 and CDR2 are MNHEY and SMNVEV (reference sequence). CDR3 size: 12 residues. V was trimmed by 3 bases and J by 4 bases, leaving 7 bases between them. In DNA form, the CDR3 reads TGTGCCAGCAGTTTTCGGGGATACGAGCAGTACTTC. As protein: CASSFRGYEQYF.

This CDR3 reads CASSGGVAAIYGYTF. The CDR3 bases are TGTGCCAGTAGTGGGGGGGTCGCCGCCATCTATGGCTACACCTTC. The gene calls are TRBV19 and TRBJ1-2, with TRBD1 as a possible D gene (5 bases). CDR1 LNHDA and CDR2 SQIVND come from the germline V gene (reference sequence). This CDR3 comprises 15 residues. The V and J ends lost 5 bases and 4 bases respectively, with 17 bases between them.

The gene calls are TRBV7-2 and TRBJ2-1; 9 nucleotides align to TRBD2. Losses at the gene ends were 1 base for V and 2 bases for J; bases not matched to a gene: 9. This CDR3 region has 18 residues. Germline lookup yields CDR1 SGHTA and CDR2 FQGNSA. CDR3 in amino acids: CASSLVPSIAGAYNEQFF. The CDR3, as DNA: TGTGCCAGCAGCTTAGTTCCATCTATAGCGGGGGCCTACAATGAGCAGTTCTTC.

J is TRBJ2-2 and V is TRBV6-5, with D unresolved. This CDR3 is built from 14 residues. Germline V CDR1 and CDR2: MNHEY, SVGAGI. Trimming left V 6 bases short and J 1 base short, with 9 bases between. The CDR3 is CASRLAQNTGELFF. The CDR3 nucleotides read TGTGCCAGCAGATTGGCCCAGAACACCGGGGAGCTGTTTTTT.

CDR3 sequence reads: CASSVRGTVSYNEQFF. The CDR3 nucleotides are TGTGCCAGCAGCGTAAGGGGGACAGTCTCCTACAATGAGCAGTTCTTC. The rearrangement joins TRBV9 to TRBJ2-1; TRBD1 matches at 7 bases. CDR1 and CDR2 from the germline V gene are SGDLS and YYNGEE. V shed 1 base and J 0 bases; nucleotides not matched to a gene: 4. The CDR3 covers 16 residues.

This chain connects TRBV5-1 to TRBJ2-2; TRBD1 might be the D (6 bases). The CDR3 has 15 residues. Looked up from germline, CDR1 is SGHRS and CDR2 is YFSETQ. The ends were cut back, 1 base at V and 6 bases at J, with 13 bases in the middle. CDR3 in amino acids: CASSLRTEVSGELFF. The DNA for the CDR3 is TGCGCCAGCAGCTTGCGGACAGAAGTGTCCGGGGAGCTGTTTTTT.

This chain uses TRBV9 with TRBJ1-1, with D possibly TRBD1 on 5 matching bases. CDR3 length equals 15 residues. Trimming took 2 bases from V and 5 from J, leaving 16 bases between them. CDR1 is SGDLS, CDR2 YYNGEE, per germline. The CDR3 protein is CASSVGREGKTEAFF. DNA for the CDR3: TGTGCCAGCAGCGTGGGCAGGGAAGGGAAAACTGAAGCTTTCTTT.

This clone has only one observation. J is TRBJ1-2 and V is TRBV5-6, with 8 bases lining up with TRBD1. Germline V gene lookup returns CDR1 SGHDT and CDR2 YYEEEE. The CDR3 sequence is 17 residues long. Germline trimming cut 4 bases from V and 1 base from J; bases unmatched to any gene: 12. The DNA for the CDR3 is TGTGCCAGCAGCCAGGAGGACAGGGTGGCCTTTAACTATGGCTACACCTTC. This encodes CASSQEDRVAFNYGYTF. Complete variable domain (other parts from reference TRBV5-6 and TRBJ1-2): DAGVTQSPTHLIKTRGQQVTLRCSPKSGHDTVSWYQQALGQGPQFIFQYYEEEERQRGNFPDRFSGHQFPNYSSELNVNALLLGDSALYLCASSQEDRVAFNYGYTFGSGTRLTVV.

The V call is TRBV4-2, the J call TRBJ2-2; TRBD2 agrees at 7 bases. CDR3 length equals 16 residues. Germline values: CDR1 LGHNA, CDR2 YNFKEQ. The J segment lost 6 bases and the V segment lost 1 base, leaving 8 bases of the junction unmatched. CDR3 region: CASSQGAGVFSGELFF. CDR3 in DNA: TGTGCCAGCAGCCAAGGCGCGGGGGTTTTTTCCGGGGAGCTGTTTTTT.

The V call is TRBV6-6, the J call TRBJ1-6, with TRBD1 as a possible D gene (5 bases). Germline V gene sequence: CDR1 MNHNY, CDR2 SVGAGI (reference sequence). The CDR3 runs 14 residues. V was cut by 3 bases and J by 6 bases, with 9 bases left in between. The CDR3 sequence: CASSYAGINSPLHF. The CDR3 DNA reads TGTGCCAGCAGTTATGCAGGGATTAATTCACCCCTCCACTTT.

The V call is TRBV6-1, the J call TRBJ1-6; maybe TRBD1 (5 bases). The ends were cut back, 2 bases at V and 3 bases at J, with 5 bases in the middle. The V gene's germline CDR1 is MNHNS and CDR2 SASEGT. The CDR3 covers 14 residues. The CDR3 DNA is TGTGCCAGCAGTGAAAGGGGCTATAATTCACCCCTCCACTTT. It specifies CASSERGYNSPLHF.

In its sample, this clone was seen a few times. The V and J genes are TRBV4-2 and TRBJ2-1; D is perhaps TRBD1 (6 bases). Trimming pared 4 bases from V and 0 bases from J, leaving 10 bases between. This CDR3 region has 15 residues. Per the germline V gene, CDR1 is LGHNA and CDR2 is YNFKEQ. In DNA, the CDR3 is TGTGCCAGCAGCCGCGGACAGAGCTCCTACAATGAGCAGTTCTTC. Translating gives CASSRGQSSYNEQFF.

This clone came up a few times. The V and J genes are TRBV6-5 and TRBJ1-2, with a tentative D call TRBD1 (5 bases). The germline V and J ends were trimmed by 6 bases and 8 bases, with 16 bases remaining between them. Germline V gives CDR1 MNHEY, CDR2 SVGAGI. The CDR3 covers 13 residues. CDR3 residues: CASSRLDSGGYTF. The CDR3 nucleotides read TGTGCCAGCAGCCGCCTCGACAGTGGAGGCTACACCTTC.